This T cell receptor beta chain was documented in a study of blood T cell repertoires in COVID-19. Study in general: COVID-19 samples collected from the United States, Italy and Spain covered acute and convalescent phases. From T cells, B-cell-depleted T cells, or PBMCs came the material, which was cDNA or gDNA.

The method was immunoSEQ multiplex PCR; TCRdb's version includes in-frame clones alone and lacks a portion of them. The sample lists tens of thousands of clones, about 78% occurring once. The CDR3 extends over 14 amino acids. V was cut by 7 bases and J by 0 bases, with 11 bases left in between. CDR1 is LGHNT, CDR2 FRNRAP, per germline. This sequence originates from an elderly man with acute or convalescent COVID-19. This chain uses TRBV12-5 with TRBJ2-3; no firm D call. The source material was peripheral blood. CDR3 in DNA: TGTGCTAGTGCCCGCGGCCAGAGCACAGATACGCAGTATTTT. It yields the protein CASARGQSTDTQYF.